This T cell receptor (beta chain) was sequenced in a study of T cell responses to AZD1222 COVID-19 vaccine. The CDR3 extends over 13 amino acids. The ends were cut back, 11 bases at V and 1 base at J, with 14 bases in the middle. The germline gives CDR1 ENHRY, CDR2 SYGVKD. Sequencing used immunoSEQ multiplex PCR; TCRdb keeps in-frame clones, though not all of them. The table shows 200,000 or so clones, with roughly 92% occurring only once. The rearrangement joins TRBV10-3 to TRBJ1-1; a possible D gene is TRBD1 (5 bases). This clonotype originated in an adult who received the AZD1222 COVID-19 vaccine. The sequencing used peripheral blood, collected 28 days after the second AZD1222 dose. The DNA for the CDR3 is TGTGCCGGGGCCCCACAACCGAACACTGAAGCTTTCTTT. It specifies CAGAPQPNTEAFF.